These 20 T cell receptor beta chains came from one sample sequenced in a study of T cell clones after liver transplantation. Sequencing was performed with immunoSEQ multiplex PCR; in TCRdb, only in-frame clones are kept and a portion is missing. The sample lists about 5,000 clones; 35% to 45% were seen once. These receptors are not linked to any known antigen. Alloreactive TCRbeta sequences came from sequencing proliferating CFSE-low cells in the MLR. Sequencing was performed on CD4+ T cells from cultured PBMCs. These TCRs come from a human patient who received a liver transplant. Certain T cells may be donor cells from the graft.

This clone is a singleton in its sample. This chain connects TRBV19 to TRBJ1-2; D ambiguous. CDR1 LNHDA and CDR2 SQIVND come from the germline V gene (reference sequence). V lost 8 bases and J lost 2, with 12 bases in between. This CDR3 region has 13 residues. DNA for the CDR3: TGTGCCAGTGGAGCGCGAGGGAACTATGGCTACACCTTC. This encodes CASGARGNYGYTF.

J is TRBJ2-6 and V is TRBV7-1; 8 nucleotides line up with TRBD1. TRBV7-1 is identified as an open reading frame with a role that is uncertain. This CDR3 is 19 amino acids long. The trim removed 5 bases at V and 0 bases at J, leaving 12 bases unmatched. CDR3 in DNA: TGTGCCAGCAGCCCGGGCCCCGGGACAGGCCTCTCTGGGGCCAACGTCCTGACTTTC. Its protein product is CASSPGPGTGLSGANVLTF.

The chain combines TRBV10-3 with TRBJ2-2; D uncertain. Germline loops: CDR1 ENHRY, CDR2 SYGVKD. Deletions cut 3 bases from V and 5 bases from J, with 7 bases between. CDR3 length equals 13 residues. Here the CDR3 DNA reads TGTGCCATCAGTGACGAGTCAACCGGGGAGCTGTTTTTT. Amino acids: CAISDESTGELFF.

This chain links TRBV5-1 with TRBJ1-2; TRBD1 is a possible D gene (5 bases). Looked up from germline, CDR1 is SGHRS and CDR2 is YFSETQ. This CDR3 is built from 15 residues. V lost 6 bases, J lost 4 bases, and 19 bases lay in between. As DNA, the CDR3 is TGCGCCAGCAACCTTTATTCACAGAGGGGCTATGGCTACACCTTC. It codes for CASNLYSQRGYGYTF.

The chain joins TRBV30 to TRBJ1-3, with TRBD1 identical over 7 bases. Trimming removed 3 bases from V and 2 bases from J; junction bases left unmatched: 4. This CDR3 is 14 amino acids long. CDR1 GTSNPN and CDR2 SVGIG come from the germline V gene (reference sequence). CDR3 nucleotide sequence: TGTGCCTGGAGGACCACAGGGGCTGGAAACACCATATATTTT. Its translation: CAWRTTGAGNTIYF.

J is TRBJ1-5 and V is TRBV5-1; no clear D. Germline CDR1 reads SGHRS; CDR2 reads YFSETQ. The CDR3 is made up of 15 amino acids. Trimming stripped 1 base from V and 4 bases from J, with 12 bases between. The DNA for the CDR3 is TGCGCCAGCAGCTTGAGCAGTAGGGAAAATCAGCCCCAGCATTTT. Residues: CASSLSSRENQPQHF.

This clone rates as large. The chain has TRBV19 and TRBJ1-5; a possible D gene is TRBD1 (6 bases). Trimming took off 4 bases at V and 2 bases at J, with 12 bases between the two ends. CDR3 size: 15 residues. Looked up from germline, CDR1 is LNHDA and CDR2 is SQIVND (reference sequence). CDR3 sequence reads: CASSTIQGGNQPQHF. CDR3 bases: TGTGCCAGTAGTACGATACAGGGCGGCAATCAGCCCCAGCATTTT.

This clone has only a few counts. CDR3 coding DNA: TGTGCCAGCAGTTTAACCGGGACTAGTTCCTACGAGCAGTACTTC. Translation gives CASSLTGTSSYEQYF. The chain is built from TRBV28 and TRBJ2-7, with 8 bases identical to TRBD2. The CDR3 sequence is 15 residues long. The V and J ends lost 2 bases and 1 base, in that order; junction bases with no gene match: 4. Germline CDR1 reads MDHEN; CDR2 reads SYDVKM.

The gene calls are TRBV5-1 and TRBJ2-2; 7 bases match TRBD2. Trimming removed 1 base from V and 4 bases from J; junction bases left unmatched: 7. Germline V CDR1 and CDR2: SGHRS, YFSETQ. The CDR3 has 16 residues. CDR3 DNA sequence: TGCGCCAGCAGCTTGCTGGCGGGAGTATCCACCGGGGAGCTGTTTTTT. Its protein product is CASSLLAGVSTGELFF.

This clone has only a few counts. This chain links TRBV28 with TRBJ2-7; D is possibly TRBD2 (7 bases). V was shortened by 9 bases and J by 4 bases, with 22 bases between the two germline ends. Per germline, CDR1 MDHEN and CDR2 SYDVKM. CDR3 length: 15 residues. Here the CDR3 reads CASSSGGASRYEQYF. CDR3 nucleotides: TGTGCCAGTTCATCTGGGGGGGCTAGCAGGTACGAGCAGTACTTC.

The chain carries TRBV27 and TRBJ2-3, with D maybe TRBD2 (5 bases). The length of the CDR3 is 15 residues. Deletions cut 5 bases from V and 2 bases from J, with 14 bases between. Germline lookup yields CDR1 MNHEY and CDR2 SMNVEV (reference sequence). As DNA, the CDR3 is TGTGCCAGCAGTGCGATCGGACTGTACACAGATACGCAGTATTTT. This gives the protein CASSAIGLYTDTQYF.

By frequency in the sample, this clone is medium-sized. The chain uses TRBV18 and TRBJ2-5; no clear D. The V gene's germline CDR1 is KGHSH and CDR2 LQKENI. Trimming left V 3 bases short and J 1 base short, with 6 bases between. The CDR3 length is 13 residues. This CDR3 is CASSPNSQETQYF. CDR3 in DNA: TGTGCCAGCTCACCGAACAGCCAAGAGACCCAGTACTTC. Full variable domain (remainder filled in from reference TRBV18 and TRBJ2-5): NAGVMQNPRHLVRRRGQEARLRCSPMKGHSHVYWYRQLPEEGLKFMVYLQKENIIDESGMPKERFSAEFPKEGPSILRIQQVVRGDSAAYFCASSPNSQETQYFGPGTRLLVL.

This clone is classed as medium-sized (0.01 to 0.1%). The genes are TRBV19 and TRBJ2-1, with TRBD1 as a possible D gene (5 bases). This CDR3 is built from 13 residues. V lost 1 base to trimming and J lost 8 bases, with 9 bases between them. Per germline, CDR1 LNHDA and CDR2 SQIVND (reference sequence). The DNA of the CDR3 is TGTGCCAGTAGTATAGGTGACAGACATGAGCAGTTCTTC. Amino acid sequence: CASSIGDRHEQFF.

This clone is judged medium-sized. The chain has TRBV5-1 and TRBJ1-4; 10 bases map to TRBD1. The CDR3 extends over 15 amino acids. Germline V CDR1 and CDR2: SGHRS, YFSETQ. The junction had 4 bases not matched to a gene; V was cut back by 4 bases and J by 4 bases. Written as DNA, the CDR3 is TGCGCCAGCAGCATTCGGACAGGGGGTAATGAAAAACTGTTTTTT. This gives the protein CASSIRTGGNEKLFF.

By its share, this clone is medium-sized. The chain uses TRBV7-2 and TRBJ2-7; D ambiguous. V shed 1 base and J shed 2 bases, with 12 bases lying between them. The CDR3 runs 15 residues. CDR1 SGHTA and CDR2 FQGNSA come from the germline V gene. In DNA, the CDR3 is TGTGCCAGCAGCTTAGATCCCGCCATGGCCTACGAGCAGTACTTC. This encodes CASSLDPAMAYEQYF.

This clone has just a few counts. The chain links TRBV10-1 to TRBJ2-2, with 8 bases matching TRBD1. CDR3 length: 17 amino acids. V trimming: 1 base; J trimming: 3 bases; junction bases outside the gene matches: 7. Per germline, CDR1 WNHNN and CDR2 SYGVQD (reference sequence). The CDR3 DNA reads TGCGCCAGCAGTGAGTTGTGGGGGACAGGACACACCGGGGAGCTGTTTTTT. It encodes CASSELWGTGHTGELFF.

The chain recombines TRBV11-2 with TRBJ2-1; 7 bases align to TRBD2. The V gene end was trimmed by 1 base and the J gene end by 2 bases; junction bases not matched to a gene: 5. Germline CDR1 SGHAT, CDR2 FQNNGV. This CDR3 contains 16 residues. CDR3 in amino acids: CASSLAGGSTYNEQFF. As DNA, the CDR3 is TGTGCCAGCAGCTTAGCGGGCGGGAGTACCTACAATGAGCAGTTCTTC.

The V gene is TRBV6-4, the J gene TRBJ2-1; D unclear. The CDR3 has 13 amino acids. The V end lost 0 bases, the J end lost 9 bases, and 9 bases lay between the germline ends. Germline values: CDR1 MRHNA, CDR2 SNTAGT. CDR3 protein: CASSDSSRSEQFF. The DNA for the CDR3 is TGTGCCAGCAGTGACTCCTCTAGAAGTGAGCAGTTCTTC.

The chain employs TRBV5-1 and TRBJ1-3, with TRBD1 as a possible D gene (6 bases). Germline V lookup: CDR1 SGHRS, CDR2 YFSETQ. The germline V and J ends were trimmed by 4 bases and 0 bases, with 14 bases remaining between them. The CDR3 is 16 residues long. In DNA form, the CDR3 reads TGCGCCAGCAGCGCTGGACAGTTTTCCTCTGGAAACACCATATATTTT. Translation gives CASSAGQFSSGNTIYF. The variable domain in full, completed from reference TRBV5-1 and TRBJ1-3, reads KAGVTQTPRYLIKTRGQQVTLSCSPISGHRSVSWYQQTPGQGLQFLFEYFSETQRNKGNFPGRFSGRQFSNSRSEMNVSTLELGDSALYLCASSAGQFSSGNTIYFGEGSWLTVV.

This clone was seen only once. This chain links TRBV6-5 with TRBJ2-5; D gene ambiguous. This CDR3 is built from 14 residues. V shed 4 bases and J shed 2 bases, with 11 bases lying between them. Germline loops: CDR1 MNHEY, CDR2 SVGAGI. DNA for the CDR3: TGTGCCAGCAGTTTCTGGGATCGACAAGAGACCCAGTACTTC. This sequence encodes CASSFWDRQETQYF.